This T cell receptor (beta chain) is from a study of cytomegalovirus exposure and HLA in healthy donors. Points from the study as a whole: An analysis was carried out at a later point. It showed that HLA-associated TCR beta chains were more clonally expanded than equally common non-associated chains. Sequencing likely caused a cluster of highly shared sequence variants.

Both 60 Vbeta primers and 13 Jbeta primers went into the PCR. The method was immunoSEQ multiplex PCR; TCRdb's version includes in-frame clones alone and lacks a portion of them. The table shows fewer than 85,000 clones, with about 79% occurring only once. In the case of this clone: Its cognate antigen is unknown.

This CDR3 region has 17 residues. Trimming took 4 bases from V and 2 from J, leaving 20 bases between them. CDR1 is LNHDA and CDR2 is SQIVND in the germline V gene (reference sequence). The TCR originated in a male donor in good health and CMV-seropositive. The V and J genes are TRBV19 and TRBJ2-5, with TRBD2 as a possible D gene (7 bases). Sequencing was carried out using PBMCs. CDR3 amino acids: CASSTLRGGGLQETQYF. The CDR3 bases are TGTGCCAGTAGTACCCTTAGGGGCGGGGGCCTTCAAGAGACCCAGTACTTC.